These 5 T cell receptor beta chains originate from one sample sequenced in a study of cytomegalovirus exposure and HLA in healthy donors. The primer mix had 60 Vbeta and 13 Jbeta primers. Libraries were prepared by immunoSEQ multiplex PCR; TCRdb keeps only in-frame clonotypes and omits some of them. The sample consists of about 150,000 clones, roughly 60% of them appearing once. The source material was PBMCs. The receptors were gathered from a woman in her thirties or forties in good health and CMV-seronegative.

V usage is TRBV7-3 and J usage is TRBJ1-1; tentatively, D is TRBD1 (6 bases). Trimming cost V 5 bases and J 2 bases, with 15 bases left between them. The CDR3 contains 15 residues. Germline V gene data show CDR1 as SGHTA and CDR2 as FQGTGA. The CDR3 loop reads CASSLYGTPNTEAFF. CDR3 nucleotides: TGTGCCAGCAGCCTCTACGGGACACCTAACACTGAAGCTTTCTTT.

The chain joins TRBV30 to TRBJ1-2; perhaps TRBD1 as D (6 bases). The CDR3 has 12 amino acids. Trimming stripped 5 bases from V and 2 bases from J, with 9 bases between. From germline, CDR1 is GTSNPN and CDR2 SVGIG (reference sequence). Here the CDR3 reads CAWDTGNYGYTF. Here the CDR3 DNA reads TGTGCCTGGGATACAGGGAACTATGGCTACACCTTC.

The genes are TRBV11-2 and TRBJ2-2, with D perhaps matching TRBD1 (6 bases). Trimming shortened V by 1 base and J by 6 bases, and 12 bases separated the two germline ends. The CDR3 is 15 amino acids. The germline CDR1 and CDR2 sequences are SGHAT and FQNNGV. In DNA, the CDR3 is TGTGCCAGCAGCTTAGGTGGGACAAGCTCCGGGGAGCTGTTTTTT. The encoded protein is CASSLGGTSSGELFF. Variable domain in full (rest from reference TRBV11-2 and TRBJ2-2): EAGVAQSPRYKIIEKRQSVAFWCNPISGHATLYWYQQILGQGPKLLIQFQNNGVVDDSQLPKDRFSAERLKGVDSTLKIQPAKLEDSAVYLCASSLGGTSSGELFFGEGSRLTVL.

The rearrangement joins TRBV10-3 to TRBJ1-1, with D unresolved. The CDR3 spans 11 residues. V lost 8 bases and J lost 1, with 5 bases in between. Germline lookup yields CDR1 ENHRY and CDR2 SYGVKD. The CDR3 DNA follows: TGTGCCATCTCAGGGAACACTGAAGCTTTCTTT. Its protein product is CAISGNTEAFF.

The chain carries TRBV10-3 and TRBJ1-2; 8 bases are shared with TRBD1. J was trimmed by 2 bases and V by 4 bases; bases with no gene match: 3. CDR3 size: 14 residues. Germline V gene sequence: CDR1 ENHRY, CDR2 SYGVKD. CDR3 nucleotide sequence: TGTGCCATCAGTGTTGCAGGGGGCAACTATGGCTACACCTTC. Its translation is CAISVAGGNYGYTF.